This TCR beta chain was found in a study of Ad26.COV2.S vaccination and SARS-CoV-2 variants. Broader study findings: Recipients of vaccine and of placebo showed similar breadth of their non-spike TCR repertoires.

Assay used: immunoSEQ multiplex PCR; TCRdb lists only in-frame clones, some missing. The sample consists of 380,000 or so clones, 83% of them appearing once. This clone appeared a few times. Its antigen is as yet unknown. This sample includes further DNA sequences coding for the same CDR3. Treatment reported: some 20 received Ad26.COV2.S at low or high dose, single or two shots; several received placebo; per-sample allocation not given. Day 63 after the first vaccine or placebo injection was the time point for sampling. Boston provided a donor who was an adult aged 18-55 years. CDR3 length: 15 residues. Germline CDR1 reads SGHNT; CDR2 reads YENEEA. V was clipped by 1 base and J by 2 bases, with 6 bases between them.

V usage is TRBV11-3 and J usage is TRBJ2-6, with D possibly TRBD2 on 5 matching bases. This TCR derives from a person between 18 and 65 years old who received the Ad26.COV2.S COVID-19 vaccine or a placebo. The sample was peripheral blood, taken in a trial of Ad26.COV2.S vaccine versus placebo. The DNA of the CDR3 is TGTGCCAGCAGCTTAGGAGGGACTGGGGCCAACGTCCTGACTTTC. This translates into CASSLGGTGANVLTF.